The sequence of this T cell receptor beta chain was determined in a study of blood T cell repertoires in COVID-19. There are 15 residues in the CDR3. Germline loops: CDR1 SGHVS, CDR2 FQNEAQ. V lost 0 bases and J lost 1; bases outside the gene matches: 2. Concerning this clone itself: This sample also contains other DNA sequences that code for the same CDR3.

Data came from immunoSEQ multiplex PCR; TCRdb stores just in-frame clones and leaves some out. The data hold roughly 460,000 clones, with over 85% observed a single time. What was sequenced was peripheral blood. This TCR was recovered from a man aged 18-30 years with COVID-19, enrolled during active disease. The chain employs TRBV7-8 and TRBJ2-5; TRBD2 agrees at 7 bases. In nucleotides, the CDR3 is TGTGCCAGCAGCTTAGCGGGGAGGGGCCAAGAGACCCAGTACTTC. It specifies CASSLAGRGQETQYF.